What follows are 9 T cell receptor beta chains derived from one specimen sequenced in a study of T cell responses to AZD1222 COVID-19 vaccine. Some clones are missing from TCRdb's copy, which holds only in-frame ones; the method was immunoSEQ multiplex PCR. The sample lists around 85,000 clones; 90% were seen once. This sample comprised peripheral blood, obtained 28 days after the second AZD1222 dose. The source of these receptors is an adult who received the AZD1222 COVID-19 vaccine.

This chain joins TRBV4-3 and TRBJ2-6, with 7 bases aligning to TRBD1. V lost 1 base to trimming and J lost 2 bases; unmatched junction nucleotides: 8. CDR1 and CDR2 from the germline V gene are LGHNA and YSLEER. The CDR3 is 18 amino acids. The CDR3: CASSQVRDRAAGANVLTF. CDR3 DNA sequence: TGCGCCAGCAGCCAAGTCCGGGACAGAGCGGCTGGGGCCAACGTCCTGACTTTC.

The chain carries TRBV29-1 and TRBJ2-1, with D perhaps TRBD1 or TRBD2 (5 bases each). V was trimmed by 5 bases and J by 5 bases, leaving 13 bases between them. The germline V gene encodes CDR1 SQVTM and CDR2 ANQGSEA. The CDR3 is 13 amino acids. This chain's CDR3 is CSVPPWGNNEQFF. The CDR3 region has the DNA TGCAGCGTTCCCCCCTGGGGGAACAATGAGCAGTTCTTC.

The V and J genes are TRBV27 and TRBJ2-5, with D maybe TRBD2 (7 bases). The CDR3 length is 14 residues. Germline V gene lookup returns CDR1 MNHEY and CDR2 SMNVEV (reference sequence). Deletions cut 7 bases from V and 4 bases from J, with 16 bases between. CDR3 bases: TGTGCCAGCACTACAAGGGGGGGAGGAGAGACCCAGTACTTC. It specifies CASTTRGGGETQYF.

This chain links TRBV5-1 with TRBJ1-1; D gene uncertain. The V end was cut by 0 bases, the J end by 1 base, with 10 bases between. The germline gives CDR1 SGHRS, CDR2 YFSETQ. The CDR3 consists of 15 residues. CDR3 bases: TGCGCCAGCAGCTTGGATGCGACAACGAACACTGAAGCTTTCTTT. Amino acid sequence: CASSLDATTNTEAFF.

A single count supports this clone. The CDR3 nucleotides are TGTGCCAGCAGCTTAGCTCGGGGCATTCCGACCCAGTACTTC. Its protein is CASSLARGIPTQYF. The chain has TRBV7-9 and TRBJ2-5; D is possibly TRBD1 or TRBD2 (5 bases each). From germline, CDR1 is SEHNR and CDR2 FQNEAQ (reference sequence). CDR3 length equals 14 residues. V lost 0 bases, J lost 7 bases, and 12 bases lay in between. Full variable domain (missing parts from reference TRBV7-9 and TRBJ2-5): DTGVSQNPRHKITKRGQNVTFRCDPISEHNRLYWYRQTLGQGPEFLTYFQNEAQLEKSRLLSDRFSAERPKGSFSTLEIQRTEQGDSAMYLCASSLARGIPTQYFGPGTRLLVL.

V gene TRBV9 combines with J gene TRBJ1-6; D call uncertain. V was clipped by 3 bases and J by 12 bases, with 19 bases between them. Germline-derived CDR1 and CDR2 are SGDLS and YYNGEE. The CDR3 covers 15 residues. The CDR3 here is CASSGTVVPLQPLHF. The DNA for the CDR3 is TGTGCCAGCAGCGGGACCGTCGTGCCCCTTCAACCCCTCCACTTT.

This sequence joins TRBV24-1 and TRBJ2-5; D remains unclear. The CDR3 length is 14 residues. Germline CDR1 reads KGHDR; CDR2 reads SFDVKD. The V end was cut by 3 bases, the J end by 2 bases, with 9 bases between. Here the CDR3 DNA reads TGTGCCACCAGTGATAGAAGGCGTCAAGAGACCCAGTACTTC. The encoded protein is CATSDRRRQETQYF.

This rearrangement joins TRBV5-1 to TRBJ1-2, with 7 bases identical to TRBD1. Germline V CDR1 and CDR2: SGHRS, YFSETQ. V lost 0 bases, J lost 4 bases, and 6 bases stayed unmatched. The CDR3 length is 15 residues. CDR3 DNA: TGCGCCAGCAGCTTGGTAGAGACAGGGATCTATGGCTACACCTTC. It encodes CASSLVETGIYGYTF.

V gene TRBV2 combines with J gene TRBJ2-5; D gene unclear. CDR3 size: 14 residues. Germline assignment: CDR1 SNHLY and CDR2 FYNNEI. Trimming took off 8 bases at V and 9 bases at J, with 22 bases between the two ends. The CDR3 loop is CASQNEVGQGSQYF. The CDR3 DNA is TGTGCCAGCCAGAATGAAGTAGGCCAAGGTTCCCAGTACTTC.